The clone carrying this T cell receptor (beta chain) was seen ten or more times. Antigen: not known. The data derive from a study of T cells in Graves' hyperthyroidism and ophthalmopathy. General observations from the study: Expanded thyroid clonotypes (above 0.001) were mostly also found in blood.

What was amplified from RNA transcripts were TCR beta CDR3 regions. TCR CDR3 underwent first-round RT-PCR with the HTBI primer set. TCRdb re-called the multiplex PCR reads with MiXCR, one entry per CDR3 protein. The sample yields over 150,000 distinct CDR3 sequences, over 15% seen once. Sequenced input: blood. The TCR comes from a woman aged 45-59 years with Graves' hyperthyroidism.

CDR3 sequence reads: CASSLDGGEVGELFF. The DNA of the CDR3 is TGTGCCAGCAGCTTAGATGGCGGGGAGGTCGGGGAGCTGTTTTTT. The chain employs TRBV11-2 and TRBJ2-2, with TRBD2 as a possible D gene (6 bases). This CDR3 region has 15 residues. Germline CDR1 is SGHAT and CDR2 is FQNNGV. V shed 0 bases and J shed 7 bases, with 12 bases lying between them.